This record covers a single T cell receptor (beta chain). What it binds is unknown. The validation cohort, a group of over a hundred subjects, included the donors and was separate from the approximately 670-subject first cohort. Germline V gene sequence: CDR1 KGHSH, CDR2 LQKENI. This CDR3 spans 15 amino acids. J gave up 8 bases and V 3 bases, and 10 bases lay outside the gene matches. TCRdb's copy holds only in-frame clones and misses some; the assay was immunoSEQ multiplex PCR. The repertoire has some 120,000 clones, 90% to 96% of them found once; the top ten carry 1.5% to 2%. This sample was taken from a study of cytomegalovirus exposure and HLA in healthy donors. Study overall: The same platform was used for the 130 or so validation repertoires as for the approximately 670 first-cohort repertoires, as reported in a later analysis. Study-level points and caveats: Cytomegalovirus association was assigned to some 160 TCR beta chains. In the 130 or so validation repertoires, a later analysis found that first-cohort TCR clusters tended to co-occur.

This chain links TRBV18 with TRBJ1-2; 9 nucleotides agree with TRBD1. The sample consisted of PBMCs. The source is a man aged 18 to 30 in good health and CMV-seronegative. The CDR3 sequence: CASSPQGQGSQGYTF. The CDR3 DNA is TGTGCCAGCTCACCCCAAGGACAGGGGTCGCAGGGCTACACCTTC.